This T cell receptor beta chain was recovered during a study of blood T cell repertoires in COVID-19. Study summary: Acute and convalescent COVID-19 specimens originated in the United States, Italy and Spain. Sources were T cells, B-cell-depleted T cells, or PBMCs; the material itself was cDNA or gDNA.

Enrolment of Seattle patients took place during active infection, and they were followed longitudinally. In the study's own analysis: How many nucleated cells were present was estimated from reference gene primer amplification. The protocol was immunoSEQ multiplex PCR, while the TCRdb copy is restricted to in-frame clones and leaves out a portion. D and trimming come from the DNA, and the V and J calls and clone size come from that table. The sample lists about 160,000 clones, approximately 79% occurring once. Trimming removed 2 bases from V and 0 bases from J, with 9 bases in between. Germline V lookup: CDR1 MRHNA, CDR2 SNTAGT. This CDR3 spans 15 amino acids. This clone appeared many times.

The genes are TRBV6-4 and TRBJ2-3; D perhaps matches TRBD2 (7 bases). Sequencing was done on a sample of peripheral blood. The clonotype comes from a woman aged 60-70 years with COVID-19, enrolled during active disease. This CDR3 is CASSDGGASTDTQYF. CDR3 DNA: TGTGCCAGCAGTGACGGGGGGGCTAGCACAGATACGCAGTATTTT.